The entry below gives a single T cell receptor beta chain sequence along with its context. Ten or more counts support this clonotype. The clone's antigen remains unknown. No per-base quality is available; no much larger clone lies one base away. TCRdb lists the instrument as Illumina HiSeq 2500. TCR beta libraries were prepared by quantitative 5'-RACE with molecular barcodes. The authors' analysis ran thus. To identify disease-linked TCR variants, a new computational method was used, one built on a probabilistic model of VDJ rearrangement. The public reads were run again by TCRdb, first through fastp at Q25 and then through MiXCR, and only productive beta chains were kept. Rows with a matching CDR3 protein are joined into one entry that keeps the most common DNA and genes. In this record, the V and J calls reflect TCRdb's handling and not the investigators' own analysis. Recorded for this sample are 150,000 to 200,000 distinct CDR3 sequences; 11% of them occurred a single time. 25% to 35% of the sample goes to the ten largest clones.

This sample is drawn from a study of CD8 T cells in ankylosing spondylitis (dated by TCRdb to 2015 to 2018). Concerning the study at large: To find TCR variants linked to disease, the study profiled T cell receptor beta repertoires in ankylosing spondylitis patients and healthy donors. The full study cohort was made up of roughly 25 ankylosing spondylitis patients and approximately 100 healthy donors. Peripheral blood samples were taken, and synovial fluid was additionally collected from ankylosing spondylitis patients.

Trimming at the junction amounts to 6 bases on V and 1 base on J, and the germline ends lie 16 bases apart. CDR3 length: 15 amino acids, cysteine to phenylalanine. Only CDR3 DNA remains: 45 bases, in frame from the first base. The paper's findings and limits, for the study overall: Blood from ankylosing spondylitis patients appeared to be characterized by a TCR beta motif composed of under 10 highly homologous amino acid variants. Significant enrichment of the disease-linked clones was reported in matched synovial fluid samples from ankylosing spondylitis patients. The disease-linked clones had a CD8+ phenotype and were found at relatively low frequencies in peripheral blood. Some of the motif variants had been reported before in the synovial fluid and blood of reactive arthritis patients, a finding that suggests common disease-initiation mechanisms.

This clonotype was sampled from a male donor with ankylosing spondylitis or in good health (not recorded which). Material for sequencing was blood, either unsorted or a sorted T cell fraction (not recorded which). The chain is assembled from TRBV12-3 or TRBV12-4 and TRBJ2-7; D gene: possibly TRBD1, on 6 matching bases. The DNA is as follows: TGTGCCAGCAGACGAGAAGGGGGTGGTTCCTACGAGCAGTACTTC. Its translation is CASRREGGGSYEQYF.